What follows are 26 T cell receptor beta chains derived from one specimen sequenced in a study of radiation and T cells in renal cell carcinoma. Generated by immunoSEQ multiplex PCR, the TCRdb table keeps only in-frame clones and is missing some. The sample includes some 80,000 clones, roughly 85% seen only once; the top ten take around 2.5%. The time point: blood 4 weeks post-SBRT, at nephrectomy. Documented treatment: 15 Gy SBRT to primary tumor, nephrectomy 4 weeks later. This specimen consisted of blood, obtained from a patient whose treatment included radiotherapy and nephrectomy. These receptor sequences come from a woman aged 55-69 years with renal cell carcinoma.

The chain uses TRBV11-2 and TRBJ1-1; D is possibly TRBD1 (6 bases). Germline CDR1 reads SGHAT; CDR2 reads FQNNGV. This CDR3 comprises 16 residues. V lost 7 bases and J lost 1, with 19 bases in between. The CDR3 DNA is TGTGCCAGCATCGACCCCAGGGGCAACTGGAACACTGAAGCTTTCTTT. This codes for CASIDPRGNWNTEAFF.

The chain uses TRBV9 and TRBJ2-1; D gene ambiguous. Germline V gene sequence: CDR1 SGDLS, CDR2 YYNGEE. This CDR3 contains 16 residues. Trimming shortened V by 4 bases and J by 0 bases, and 14 bases separated the two germline ends. CDR3 nucleotides: TGTGCCAGCAGCCCACCGACGGGCGTCTCCTACAATGAGCAGTTCTTC. It encodes CASSPPTGVSYNEQFF.

V gene TRBV7-9 combines with J gene TRBJ2-3; 9 bases match TRBD1. Germline V gene lookup returns CDR1 SEHNR and CDR2 FQNEAQ (reference sequence). After removal of 3 bases from V and 6 bases from J, the junction contained 4 bases not matched to a gene. CDR3 length: 14 amino acids. This chain's CDR3 is CASSLDRGLDTQYF. DNA of the CDR3: TGTGCCAGCAGCTTGGACAGGGGACTGGATACGCAGTATTTT.

This rearrangement joins TRBV5-8 to TRBJ1-2; D gene ambiguous. The length of the CDR3 is 15 residues. CDR1 and CDR2 from the germline V gene are SGHTS and YDEGEE. V dropped 2 bases and J dropped 4 bases, with 15 bases sitting between them. In nucleotides, the CDR3 is TGTGCCAGCAGCTTACTCGGGGTACGTGTCTATGGCTACACCTTC. The encoded protein is CASSLLGVRVYGYTF.

The gene calls are TRBV6-5 and TRBJ2-7, with 9 bases that match TRBD1. Germline values: CDR1 MNHEY, CDR2 SVGAGI. The length of the CDR3 is 15 residues. The J segment lost 1 base and the V segment lost 10 bases, leaving 11 bases of the junction unmatched. The CDR3: CATISAGTGSYEQYF. For the CDR3, the DNA is TGTGCCACAATCAGTGCCGGGACAGGGTCCTACGAGCAGTACTTC.

V usage is TRBV7-2 and J usage is TRBJ2-5; TRBD2 aligns across 12 bases. CDR1 is SGHTA, CDR2 FQGNSA, per germline. This CDR3 is 16 amino acids long. The trim removed 4 bases at V and 5 bases at J, leaving 8 bases unmatched. For the CDR3, the DNA is TGTGCCAGCAGCTGGTCTAGCGGGGGGGCGGCCGAGACCCAGTACTTC. Translating gives CASSWSSGGAAETQYF. Using reference TRBV7-2 and TRBJ2-5 for the parts outside the CDR3, the full variable domain is GAGVSQSPSNKVTEKGKDVELRCDPISGHTALYWYRQSLGQGLEFLIYFQGNSAPDKSGLPSDRFSAERTGGSVSTLTIQRTQQEDSAVYLCASSWSSGGAAETQYFGPGTRLLVL.

The chain is built from TRBV19 and TRBJ2-7; 12 nucleotides line up with TRBD1. The CDR3 length is 18 residues. Germline CDR1 reads LNHDA; CDR2 reads SQIVND (reference sequence). The trim removed 8 bases at V and 3 bases at J, leaving 17 bases unmatched. The CDR3 nucleotides are TGTGCCAGTTCCCCCGGTTCTTCGGGACAGGGGGCGTTCTACGAGCAGTACTTC. This codes for CASSPGSSGQGAFYEQYF.

Written as DNA, the CDR3 is TGTGCCAGTAGTAACTACTACGAGCAGTACTTC. Translation: CASSNYYEQYF. The rearrangement joins TRBV19 to TRBJ2-7; D remains unclear. CDR3 length: 11 amino acids. Trimming shortened V by 4 bases and J by 3 bases, and 4 bases separated the two germline ends. In germline, CDR1 is LNHDA, CDR2 SQIVND (reference sequence).

The chain employs TRBV10-3 and TRBJ1-5; D uncertain. Trimming removed 0 bases at V and 7 bases at J, with 1 base between. There are 11 residues in the CDR3. Germline CDR1 and CDR2: ENHRY and SYGVKD. CDR3 sequence: CAISESQPQHF. The CDR3 DNA reads TGTGCCATCAGTGAGTCCCAGCCCCAGCATTTT.

This sequence joins TRBV28 and TRBJ1-1; maybe TRBD1 (5 bases). The CDR3 is 15 residues long. Germline CDR1 MDHEN, CDR2 SYDVKM. V was clipped by 6 bases and J by 0 bases, with 14 bases between them. CDR3 sequence: CASRDRGALNTEAFF. CDR3 DNA sequence: TGTGCCAGCAGGGACCGAGGGGCCTTGAACACTGAAGCTTTCTTT.

This clone was detected only once. V and J are TRBV7-9 and TRBJ1-6; TRBD1 aligns across 7 bases. The CDR3 loop spans 17 amino acids. V lost 4 bases, J lost 9 bases, and 15 bases stayed unmatched. Germline V gene sequence: CDR1 SEHNR, CDR2 FQNEAQ (reference sequence). CDR3 nucleotides: TGTGCCAGCAGCTCCGGGATGACCGACAGGGTAGTTTCACCCCTCCACTTT. This codes for CASSSGMTDRVVSPLHF.

The chain couples TRBV10-3 to TRBJ1-2; D gene uncertain. Germline lookup yields CDR1 ENHRY and CDR2 SYGVKD. The CDR3 totals 12 residues. Trimming took 11 bases from V and 2 from J, leaving 12 bases between them. DNA for the CDR3: TGTGCCTCCAAAGCGGTGAACTATGGCTACACCTTC. It translates to CASKAVNYGYTF.

This chain links TRBV5-5 with TRBJ1-1; possibly TRBD1 for D (5 bases). V shed 4 bases and J shed 5 bases, with 15 bases lying between them. The CDR3 is made up of 14 amino acids. Per the germline V gene, CDR1 is SGHKS and CDR2 is YYEKEE (reference sequence). The CDR3 sequence is CASSARATGTEAFF. As DNA, the CDR3 is TGTGCCAGCAGCGCCAGGGCGACGGGAACTGAAGCTTTCTTT.

The chain has TRBV10-3 and TRBJ1-4, with 12 nucleotides matching TRBD1. Germline V lookup: CDR1 ENHRY, CDR2 SYGVKD. V shed 5 bases, J shed 2 bases, and the junction held 6 bases outside the gene matches. The CDR3 contains 17 residues. CDR3 protein: CAISPGQGARTNEKLFF. CDR3 in DNA: TGTGCCATCAGTCCGGGACAGGGGGCGCGCACTAATGAAAAACTGTTTTTT.

The V gene is TRBV5-1, the J gene TRBJ2-4, with D possibly TRBD2 on 6 matching bases. The CDR3 totals 15 residues. Trimming shortened V by 4 bases and J by 2 bases, and 13 bases separated the two germline ends. Germline lookup yields CDR1 SGHRS and CDR2 YFSETQ. The CDR3 DNA reads as TGCGCCAGCAGCCCCGGCGGGGCCCCCAAAAACATTCAGTACTTC. It is translated as CASSPGGAPKNIQYF.

The chain couples TRBV7-9 to TRBJ1-6; 9 nucleotides agree with TRBD1. The CDR3 contains 16 residues. In germline, CDR1 is SEHNR, CDR2 FQNEAQ (reference sequence). The trim removed 5 bases at V and 11 bases at J, leaving 13 bases unmatched. This chain's CDR3 is CASSPQVGQGWTPLHF. The CDR3 nucleotides are TGTGCCAGCAGCCCCCAAGTAGGACAGGGGTGGACACCCCTCCACTTT.

The rearrangement uses TRBV7-9 and TRBJ1-1, with 8 bases lining up with TRBD1. The CDR3 length is 15 residues. Per the germline V gene, CDR1 is SEHNR and CDR2 is FQNEAQ (reference sequence). With 7 bases clipped from V and 5 bases from J, the junction kept 12 bases outside the gene matches. CDR3 amino acids: CASTRGLWGETEAFF. As DNA, the CDR3 is TGTGCCAGCACCAGGGGGCTTTGGGGGGAGACTGAAGCTTTCTTT.

The rearrangement uses TRBV7-9 and TRBJ2-1; D possibly corresponds to TRBD2 (6 bases). Germline V gene data show CDR1 as SEHNR and CDR2 as FQNEAQ (reference sequence). The CDR3 is 16 residues long. With 4 bases removed from V and 0 bases from J, the gap between germline ends came to 13 bases. The CDR3 loop reads CASSSGLNSSYNEQFF. CDR3 DNA sequence: TGTGCCAGCAGCTCGGGACTTAACAGCTCCTACAATGAGCAGTTCTTC.

This clone was observed once. The chain recombines TRBV5-5 with TRBJ1-3; TRBD1 agrees at 7 bases. V shed 5 bases and J 6 bases; nucleotides not matched to a gene: 11. CDR1 and CDR2 (germline): SGHKS, YYEKEE (reference sequence). This CDR3 contains 15 residues. In nucleotides, the CDR3 is TGTGCCAGCAGGGCGGGACAGATGGGGGAAAACACCATATATTTT. This encodes CASRAGQMGENTIYF.

V and J are TRBV5-4 and TRBJ2-7, with D uncertain. V lost 4 bases and J 5 bases, leaving 13 bases between the germline ends. The germline CDR1 and CDR2 sequences are SGHNT and YYREEE (reference sequence). CDR3 length: 13 residues. The CDR3 coding sequence is TGTGCCAGCAGCCCCGGGCCCCTAGACGAGCAGTACTTC. It translates to CASSPGPLDEQYF.

This clone was seen a handful of times. This chain joins TRBV28 and TRBJ1-1, with 11 bases matching TRBD1. The CDR3 consists of 14 residues. Unmatched junction bases numbered 12, after V lost 11 bases and J lost 7 bases. The germline V gene encodes CDR1 MDHEN and CDR2 SYDVKM. The CDR3 DNA reads TGTGCCGGTCGGCGGGACAGGGGGGCAATTGAAGCTTTCTTT. This translates into CAGRRDRGAIEAFF.

This sequence joins TRBV27 and TRBJ1-4; possible D gene TRBD1, 6 bases. CDR1 is MNHEY and CDR2 is SMNVEV in the germline V gene (reference sequence). The CDR3 loop spans 14 amino acids. V gave up 2 bases and J gave up 8 bases, with 12 bases separating them. The CDR3 DNA reads as TGTGCCAGCAGTTTACTGTTGGGGGGCGAAAAACTGTTTTTT. Its translation: CASSLLLGGEKLFF. The full variable domain, rest sourced from reference TRBV27 and TRBJ1-4, is EAQVTQNPRYLITVTGKKLTVTCSQNMNHEYMSWYRQDPGLGLRQIYYSMNVEVTDKGDVPEGYKVSRKEKRNFPLILESPSPNQTSLYFCASSLLLGGEKLFFGSGTQLSVL.

The rearrangement uses TRBV5-1 and TRBJ2-7, with 10 positions matching TRBD2. This CDR3 has 17 residues. Germline V gives CDR1 SGHRS, CDR2 YFSETQ. Unmatched junction bases numbered 11, after V lost 0 bases and J lost 5 bases. CDR3 protein: CASSLAEFGLAVHEQYF. The CDR3 DNA reads TGCGCCAGCAGCTTGGCTGAATTCGGACTAGCGGTCCACGAGCAGTACTTC.

This chain links TRBV5-1 with TRBJ1-1; D unclear. CDR1 and CDR2 (germline): SGHRS, YFSETQ. This CDR3 spans 14 amino acids. V lost 0 bases and J 2 bases, leaving 8 bases between the germline ends. The chain's CDR3 is CASSLVQLNTEAFF. CDR3 sequence (DNA): TGCGCCAGCAGCTTGGTGCAGCTAAACACTGAAGCTTTCTTT.

This rearrangement joins TRBV28 to TRBJ1-2; possible D gene TRBD1, 6 bases. V gave up 6 bases and J gave up 3 bases, with 11 bases separating them. The CDR3 spans 13 residues. The germline V gene has CDR1 MDHEN and CDR2 SYDVKM. DNA of the CDR3: TGTGCCAGCAGACCTGGGACATACTATGGCTACACCTTC. It encodes CASRPGTYYGYTF.

The chain combines TRBV4-1 with TRBJ1-2; perhaps TRBD1 as D (5 bases). The CDR3 is 15 amino acids. The germline CDR1 and CDR2 sequences are MGHRA and YSYEKL. V gave up 1 base and J gave up 2 bases, with 11 bases separating them. DNA of the CDR3: TGCGCCAGCAGCCAAGCGGGTCAGGGAAACTATGGCTACACCTTC. Translation: CASSQAGQGNYGYTF.